One TCR beta chain is described in this entry. Sequencing was performed with immunoSEQ multiplex PCR; in TCRdb, only in-frame clones are kept and a portion is missing. Altogether approximately 410,000 clones are present, roughly 85% being singletons, with the ten largest covering 1.4%. This CDR3 is built from 16 residues. CDR1 is SGHAT, CDR2 FQNNGV, per germline. After removal of 2 bases from V and 4 bases from J, the junction contained 9 bases not matched to a gene. This entry is derived from a study of blood T cell repertoires in COVID-19. This chain joins TRBV11-2 and TRBJ2-3; TRBD2 matches at 7 bases. Sequencing was done on a sample of peripheral blood. This receptor was obtained from a woman under 40 with active or convalescent COVID-19. The CDR3 DNA follows: TGTGCCAGCAGCTTACGGGAGGATGTGCTCGCAGATACGCAGTATTTT. The encoded protein is CASSLREDVLADTQYF.